This T cell receptor beta chain was obtained from a study of identical twins. Whole-study results and caveats: The study found excess low generation probability among twin-shared out-of-frame alpha sequences.

With respect to this clonotype: The antigen is undetermined.

MiXCR was run by TCRdb on the 5' RACE reads, yielding one entry per CDR3 protein. The table shows a few hundred thousand distinct CDR3 sequences, with 9% to 10% occurring only once. The CDR3 has 14 residues. J gave up 3 bases and V 6 bases, and 5 bases lay outside the gene matches. This TCR came from a woman between 45 and 65 years old in good health. The rearrangement joins TRBV12-3 or TRBV12-4 to TRBJ2-1, with 7 bases aligning to TRBD1. Sequenced input: naive T cells sorted from blood. This CDR3 reads CASRRRTGYNEQFF. In DNA, the CDR3 is TGTGCCAGCAGAAGGAGGACAGGCTACAATGAGCAGTTCTTC.